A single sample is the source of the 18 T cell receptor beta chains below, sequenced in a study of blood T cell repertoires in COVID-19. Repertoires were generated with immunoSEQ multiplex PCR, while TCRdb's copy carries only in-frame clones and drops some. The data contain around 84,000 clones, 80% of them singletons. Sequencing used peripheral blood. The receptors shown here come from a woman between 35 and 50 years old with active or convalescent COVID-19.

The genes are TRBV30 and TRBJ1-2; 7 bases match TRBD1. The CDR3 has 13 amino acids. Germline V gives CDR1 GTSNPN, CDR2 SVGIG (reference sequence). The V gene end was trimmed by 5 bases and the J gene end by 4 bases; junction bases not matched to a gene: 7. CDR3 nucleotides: TGTGCCTGGCGGCAGGGGGATCCCTATGGCTACACCTTC. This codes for CAWRQGDPYGYTF. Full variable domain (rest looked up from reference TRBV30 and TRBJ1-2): SQTIHQWPATLVQPVGSPLSLECTVEGTSNPNLYWYRQAAGRGLQLLFYSVGIGQISSEVPQNLSASRPQDRQFILSSKKLLLSDSGFYLCAWRQGDPYGYTFGSGTRLTVV.

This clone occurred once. CDR3 DNA sequence: TGTGCCAGCAGTAGCGGGGGGGATACAGATACGCAGTATTTT. Amino acids: CASSSGGDTDTQYF. The V and J genes are TRBV7-3 and TRBJ2-3; the match to TRBD2 covers 11 bases. The junction had 2 bases not matched to a gene; V was cut back by 6 bases and J by 3 bases. CDR3 length equals 14 residues. Per the germline V gene, CDR1 is SGHTA and CDR2 is FQGTGA.

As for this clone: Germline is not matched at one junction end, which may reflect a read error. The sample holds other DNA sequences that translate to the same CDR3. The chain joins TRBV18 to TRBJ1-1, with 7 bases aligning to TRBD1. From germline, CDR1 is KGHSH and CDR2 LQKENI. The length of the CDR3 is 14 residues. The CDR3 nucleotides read TGTGCCAGCTCGCCACAGGGGCTGAACACTGAAGCTTTCTTT. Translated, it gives CASSPQGLNTEAFF.

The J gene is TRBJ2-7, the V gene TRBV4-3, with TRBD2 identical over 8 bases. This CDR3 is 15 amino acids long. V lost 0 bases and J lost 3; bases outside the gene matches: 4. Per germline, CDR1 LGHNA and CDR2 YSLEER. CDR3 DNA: TGCGCCAGCAGCCAAGAGCGCCTAGCGGGCTACGAGCAGTACTTC. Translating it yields CASSQERLAGYEQYF.

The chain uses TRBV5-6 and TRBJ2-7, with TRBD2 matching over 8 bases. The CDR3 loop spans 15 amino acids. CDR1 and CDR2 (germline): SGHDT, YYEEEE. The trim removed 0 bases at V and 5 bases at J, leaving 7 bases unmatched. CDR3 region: CASSLVGSGAHEQYF. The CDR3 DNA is TGTGCCAGCAGCTTGGTGGGTAGCGGGGCCCACGAGCAGTACTTC. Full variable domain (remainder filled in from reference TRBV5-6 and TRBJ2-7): DAGVTQSPTHLIKTRGQQVTLRCSPKSGHDTVSWYQQALGQGPQFIFQYYEEEERQRGNFPDRFSGHQFPNYSSELNVNALLLGDSALYLCASSLVGSGAHEQYFGPGTRLTVT.

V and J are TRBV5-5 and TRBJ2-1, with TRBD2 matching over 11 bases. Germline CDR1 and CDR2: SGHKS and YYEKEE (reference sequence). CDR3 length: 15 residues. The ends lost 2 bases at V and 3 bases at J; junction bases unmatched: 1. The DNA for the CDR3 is TGTGCCAGCAGCTTCACTAGCGGGAGCTACAATGAGCAGTTCTTC. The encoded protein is CASSFTSGSYNEQFF.

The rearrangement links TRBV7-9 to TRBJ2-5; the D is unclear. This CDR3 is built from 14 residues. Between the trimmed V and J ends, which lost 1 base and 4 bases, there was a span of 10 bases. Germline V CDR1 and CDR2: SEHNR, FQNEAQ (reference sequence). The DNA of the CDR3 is TGTGCCAGCAGCTTAGGTGGGCAGGTAGAGACCCAGTACTTC. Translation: CASSLGGQVETQYF.

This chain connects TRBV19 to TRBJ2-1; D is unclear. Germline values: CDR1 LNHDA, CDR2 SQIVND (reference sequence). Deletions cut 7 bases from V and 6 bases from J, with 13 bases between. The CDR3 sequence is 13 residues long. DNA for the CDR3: TGTGCCAGTAACCAGATCCCCTTCAATGAGCAGTTCTTC. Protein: CASNQIPFNEQFF.

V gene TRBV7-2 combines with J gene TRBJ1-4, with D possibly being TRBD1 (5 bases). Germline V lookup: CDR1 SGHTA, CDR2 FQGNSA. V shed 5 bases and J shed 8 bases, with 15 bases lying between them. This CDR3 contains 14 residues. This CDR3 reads CASSRLHGGEKLFF. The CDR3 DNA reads TGTGCCAGCAGCCGGCTCCACGGGGGGGAAAAACTGTTTTTT.

The CDR3 spells CASSVNGGEQFF. The CDR3 DNA is TGTGCCAGCAGCGTCAATGGAGGTGAGCAGTTCTTC. The chain couples TRBV9 to TRBJ2-1; weak D call: TRBD2 (5 bases). CDR1 is SGDLS, CDR2 YYNGEE, per germline. The CDR3 consists of 12 residues. V lost 2 bases to trimming and J lost 9 bases, with 9 bases between them.

The CDR3 here is CASSTRTGPQRAKNIQYF. CDR3 DNA sequence: TGTGCCAGCAGCACCAGGACAGGGCCGCAACGAGCCAAAAACATTCAGTACTTC. The chain is built from TRBV21-1 and TRBJ2-4; the listed D gene, TRBD1, was not tested against the DNA. TRBV21-1 is a known pseudogene. The CDR3 has 18 amino acids.

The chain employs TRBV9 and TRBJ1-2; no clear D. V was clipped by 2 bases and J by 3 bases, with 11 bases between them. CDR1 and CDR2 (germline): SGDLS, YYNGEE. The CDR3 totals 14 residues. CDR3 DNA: TGTGCCAGCAGCGTTCAAGGAGGGCACTATGGCTACACCTTC. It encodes CASSVQGGHYGYTF.

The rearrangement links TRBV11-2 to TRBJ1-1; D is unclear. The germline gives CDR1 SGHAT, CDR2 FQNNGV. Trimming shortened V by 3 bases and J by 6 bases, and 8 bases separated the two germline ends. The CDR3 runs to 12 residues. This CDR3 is CASSFSVAEAFF. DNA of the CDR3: TGTGCCAGCAGCTTTTCGGTTGCTGAAGCTTTCTTT.

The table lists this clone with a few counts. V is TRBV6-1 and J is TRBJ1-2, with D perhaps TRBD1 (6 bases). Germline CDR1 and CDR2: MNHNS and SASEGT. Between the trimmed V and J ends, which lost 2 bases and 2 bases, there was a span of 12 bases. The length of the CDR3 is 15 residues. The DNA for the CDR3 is TGTGCCAGCAGTGAATCCCTAACAGGGAACTATGGCTACACCTTC. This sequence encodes CASSESLTGNYGYTF.

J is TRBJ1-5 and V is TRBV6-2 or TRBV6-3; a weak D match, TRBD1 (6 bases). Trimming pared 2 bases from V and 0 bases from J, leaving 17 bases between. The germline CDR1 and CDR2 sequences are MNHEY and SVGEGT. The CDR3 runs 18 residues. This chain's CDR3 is CASSYESGQSYSNQPQHF. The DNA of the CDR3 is TGTGCCAGCAGTTACGAATCGGGACAAAGTTATAGCAATCAGCCCCAGCATTTT.

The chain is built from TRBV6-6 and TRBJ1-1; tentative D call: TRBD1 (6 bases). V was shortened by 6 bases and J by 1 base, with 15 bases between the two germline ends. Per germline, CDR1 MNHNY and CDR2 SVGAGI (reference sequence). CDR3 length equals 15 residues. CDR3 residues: CASRGGASGNTEAFF. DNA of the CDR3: TGTGCCAGCAGGGGGGGGGCGTCGGGGAACACTGAAGCTTTCTTT.

CDR3 in DNA: TGTGCCAGCTCACCATCGGGGGTAGGGGACAGATCCTATAATTCACCCCTCCACTTT. Protein: CASSPSGVGDRSYNSPLHF. The chain combines TRBV18 with TRBJ1-6, with 7 bases that match TRBD1. The V gene end was trimmed by 2 bases and the J gene end by 1 base; junction bases not matched to a gene: 11. This CDR3 spans 19 amino acids. CDR1 KGHSH and CDR2 LQKENI come from the germline V gene.

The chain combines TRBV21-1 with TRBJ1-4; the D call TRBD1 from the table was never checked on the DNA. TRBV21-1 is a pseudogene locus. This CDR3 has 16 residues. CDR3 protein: CASSKVTQGSGEKLFF. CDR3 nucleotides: TGTGCCAGCAGCAAAGTCACACAGGGGTCTGGTGAAAAACTGTTTTTT.